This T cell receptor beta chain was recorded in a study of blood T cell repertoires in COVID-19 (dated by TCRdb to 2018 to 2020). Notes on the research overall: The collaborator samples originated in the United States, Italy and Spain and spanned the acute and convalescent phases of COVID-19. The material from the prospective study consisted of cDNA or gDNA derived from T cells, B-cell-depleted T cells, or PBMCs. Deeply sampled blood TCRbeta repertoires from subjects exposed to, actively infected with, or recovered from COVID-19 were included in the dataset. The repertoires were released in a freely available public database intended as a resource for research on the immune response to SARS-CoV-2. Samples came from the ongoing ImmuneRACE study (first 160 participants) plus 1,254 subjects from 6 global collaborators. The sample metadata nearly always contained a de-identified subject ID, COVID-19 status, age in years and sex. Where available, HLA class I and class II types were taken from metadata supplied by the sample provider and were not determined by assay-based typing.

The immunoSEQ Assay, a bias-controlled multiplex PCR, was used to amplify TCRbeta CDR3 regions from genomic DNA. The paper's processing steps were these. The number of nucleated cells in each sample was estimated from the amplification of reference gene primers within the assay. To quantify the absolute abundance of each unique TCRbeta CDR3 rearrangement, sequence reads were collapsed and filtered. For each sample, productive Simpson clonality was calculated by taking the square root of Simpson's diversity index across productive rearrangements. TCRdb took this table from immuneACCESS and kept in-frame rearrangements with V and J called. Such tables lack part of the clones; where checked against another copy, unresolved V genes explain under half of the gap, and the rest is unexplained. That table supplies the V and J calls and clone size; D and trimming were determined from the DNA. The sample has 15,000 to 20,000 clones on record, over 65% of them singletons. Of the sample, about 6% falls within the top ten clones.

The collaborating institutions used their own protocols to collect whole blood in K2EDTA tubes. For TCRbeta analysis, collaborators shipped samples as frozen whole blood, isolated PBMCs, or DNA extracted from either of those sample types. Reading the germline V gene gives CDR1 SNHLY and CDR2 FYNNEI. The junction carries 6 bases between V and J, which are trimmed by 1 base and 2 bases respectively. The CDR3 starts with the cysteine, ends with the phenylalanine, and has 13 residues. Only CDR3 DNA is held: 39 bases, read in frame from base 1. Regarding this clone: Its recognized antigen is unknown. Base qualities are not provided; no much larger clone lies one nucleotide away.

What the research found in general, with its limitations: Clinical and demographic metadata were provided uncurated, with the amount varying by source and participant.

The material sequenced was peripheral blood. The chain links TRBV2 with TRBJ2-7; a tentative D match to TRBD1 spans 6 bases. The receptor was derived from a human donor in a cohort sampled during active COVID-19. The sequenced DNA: TGTGCCAGCAGTGAAGGGACAGCCTACGAGCAGTACTTC. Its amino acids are CASSEGTAYEQYF.